The 26 T cell receptor beta chains below all came from one sample that was sequenced in a study of shared clonotypes between healthy human individuals. The repertoire was sequenced with immunoSEQ multiplex PCR; TCRdb's copy has only in-frame clones and lacks some. In the table there are millions of clones, roughly 95% of which are singletons. The sample comprised naive CD4+ T cells sorted from blood. Subset given: CD45RA+ positively selected. These receptors originate from a man aged 18 to 35 in good health.

The J gene is TRBJ2-7, the V gene TRBV6-1, with a weak D call TRBD1 (6 bases). CDR1 is MNHNS and CDR2 is SASEGT in the germline V gene. The CDR3 contains 14 residues. Deletions cut 6 bases from V and 0 bases from J, with 12 bases between. For the CDR3, the DNA is TGTGCCAGCAGGGGCCGGGACATCTCCTACGAGCAGTACTTC. This encodes CASRGRDISYEQYF.

The V call is TRBV7-9, the J call TRBJ1-3; 7 bases map to TRBD1. The germline CDR1 and CDR2 sequences are SEHNR and FQNEAQ (reference sequence). The CDR3 has 15 residues. The V and J ends lost 3 bases and 0 bases, in that order; junction bases with no gene match: 2. The CDR3 sequence is CASSLEGASGNTIYF. In DNA form, the CDR3 reads TGTGCCAGCAGCTTGGAGGGGGCCTCTGGAAACACCATATATTTT.

This rearrangement joins TRBV19 to TRBJ1-1, with 7 positions matching TRBD1. V shed 7 bases, J shed 2 bases, and the junction held 7 bases outside the gene matches. CDR1 and CDR2 (germline): LNHDA, SQIVND (reference sequence). This CDR3 has 14 residues. The CDR3 nucleotides are TGTGCCAGTAAGGTGACAGGGCAAAACACTGAAGCTTTCTTT. Translation gives CASKVTGQNTEAFF.

This sequence joins TRBV19 and TRBJ1-5; weak D call: TRBD1 (5 bases). The germline CDR1 and CDR2 sequences are LNHDA and SQIVND (reference sequence). The CDR3 totals 14 residues. V was clipped by 6 bases and J by 1 base, with 10 bases between them. The DNA for the CDR3 is TGTGCCAGTAGCTTACAGGTGAGCAATCAGCCCCAGCATTTT. It yields the protein CASSLQVSNQPQHF.

This chain joins TRBV6-6 and TRBJ2-3; D is unclear. There are 14 residues in the CDR3. The V end was cut by 7 bases, the J end by 3 bases, with 14 bases between. Germline CDR1 MNHNY, CDR2 SVGAGI (reference sequence). The CDR3 loop is CASTPDQRTDTQYF. CDR3 nucleotides: TGTGCCAGCACCCCGGACCAGAGGACAGATACGCAGTATTTT.

The rearrangement links TRBV10-2 to TRBJ1-2, with D perhaps TRBD1 (5 bases). CDR1 is WSHSY, CDR2 SAAADI, per germline. Trimming removed 0 bases at V and 5 bases at J, with 13 bases between. The CDR3 covers 15 residues. The CDR3 coding sequence is TGCGCCAGCAGTGAGTCTCGCAGGGAGGGGTATGGCTACACCTTC. It translates to CASSESRREGYGYTF.

This chain connects TRBV2 to TRBJ2-5; D not certain. CDR3 length: 14 residues. Germline values: CDR1 SNHLY, CDR2 FYNNEI. The V and J ends lost 7 bases and 2 bases respectively, with 14 bases between them. As DNA, the CDR3 is TGTGCCAGCACCGATCGGGCGGCACAAGAGACCCAGTACTTC. Amino acid sequence: CASTDRAAQETQYF.

The genes are TRBV30 and TRBJ2-4; TRBD1 matches at 7 bases. This CDR3 comprises 18 residues. Germline V lookup: CDR1 GTSNPN, CDR2 SVGIG (reference sequence). J lost 1 base, V lost 2 bases, and 14 bases had no gene match. CDR3 in amino acids: CAWSRTSLQGPAKNIQYF. The CDR3 coding sequence is TGTGCCTGGAGTCGGACGAGTCTACAGGGGCCTGCCAAAAACATTCAGTACTTC.

The chain employs TRBV2 and TRBJ2-7; 8 nucleotides line up with TRBD1. The CDR3 sequence is 15 residues long. Germline V gene data show CDR1 as SNHLY and CDR2 as FYNNEI. Losses at the gene ends were 4 bases for V and 6 bases for J; bases not matched to a gene: 11. In DNA form, the CDR3 reads TGTGCCAGCAGTGCCCCCCAGGGGGCTTTCACCGAGCAGTACTTC. Protein sequence: CASSAPQGAFTEQYF.

CDR3 loop: CASIGDSPTLSQFF. The CDR3 DNA sequence: TGTGCCAGTATAGGGGACAGCCCTACGTTGTCGCAGTTCTTC. The chain recombines TRBV19 with TRBJ2-1; 7 bases agree with TRBD1. V trimming: 7 bases; J trimming: 12 bases; junction bases outside the gene matches: 15. CDR3 length: 14 amino acids. The germline gives CDR1 LNHDA, CDR2 SQIVND (reference sequence).

This clone appeared a single time. The genes are TRBV30 and TRBJ1-5; the D is unclear. CDR3 length equals 13 residues. V gave up 4 bases and J gave up 0 bases, with 7 bases separating them. CDR1 is GTSNPN, CDR2 SVGIG, per germline (reference sequence). Here the CDR3 reads CAWTASSNQPQHF. Written as DNA, the CDR3 is TGTGCCTGGACGGCAAGTAGCAATCAGCCCCAGCATTTT. The full variable domain, in which reference TRBV30 and TRBJ1-5 provide the parts outside the CDR3, is SQTIHQWPATLVQPVGSPLSLECTVEGTSNPNLYWYRQAAGRGLQLLFYSVGIGQISSEVPQNLSASRPQDRQFILSSKKLLLSDSGFYLCAWTASSNQPQHFGDGTRLSIL.

In its sample, this clone was seen once. The CDR3: CASSDNTGYEQYF. In DNA, the CDR3 is TGTGCCAGCTCAGACAACACAGGCTACGAGCAGTACTTC. V usage is TRBV18 and J usage is TRBJ2-7; the D gene is possibly TRBD1 (5 bases). V was trimmed by 5 bases and J by 3 bases, leaving 11 bases between them. From germline, CDR1 is KGHSH and CDR2 LQKENI. This CDR3 is 13 amino acids long.

The sample holds one count of this clone. The chain's CDR3 is CASSVRPGNQPQHF. CDR3 sequence (DNA): TGTGCCAGCAGCGTACGCCCGGGCAATCAGCCCCAGCATTTT. The chain employs TRBV9 and TRBJ1-5; D ambiguous. Trimming removed 1 base from V and 2 bases from J, with 7 bases in between. The CDR3 is 14 residues long. In germline, CDR1 is SGDLS, CDR2 YYNGEE.

DNA for the CDR3: TGCGCCAGCAGCGCCGGGACAGAAGGAAACACCATATATTTT. Translation: CASSAGTEGNTIYF. The chain has TRBV5-1 and TRBJ1-3; 7 bases fit TRBD1. This CDR3 region has 14 residues. Trimming took 4 bases from V and 4 from J; bases not matched to a gene: 5. CDR1 SGHRS and CDR2 YFSETQ come from the germline V gene.

The V call is TRBV9, the J call TRBJ1-3; tentatively, D is TRBD1 (6 bases). CDR1 and CDR2 (germline): SGDLS, YYNGEE. This CDR3 has 15 residues. The V gene lost 0 bases and the J gene lost 4 bases, with 11 bases spanning the gap. The CDR3 DNA is TGTGCCAGCAGCGTAGATGCAGGGGTCGGAAACACCATATATTTT. This codes for CASSVDAGVGNTIYF.

V gene TRBV27 combines with J gene TRBJ1-6; D not resolved. This CDR3 comprises 13 residues. The V and J ends lost 3 bases and 7 bases respectively, with 7 bases between them. Per the germline V gene, CDR1 is MNHEY and CDR2 is SMNVEV (reference sequence). CDR3 sequence reads: CASSFRGNSPLHF. Written as DNA, the CDR3 is TGTGCCAGCAGTTTTCGAGGGAATTCACCCCTCCACTTT.

This sequence joins TRBV11-2 and TRBJ2-7, with TRBD1 matching 10 bases. There are 14 residues in the CDR3. V was clipped by 1 base and J by 7 bases; unmatched bases: 4. Germline-derived CDR1 and CDR2 are SGHAT and FQNNGV. CDR3 sequence (DNA): TGTGCCAGCAGCTTAGTGAAGGGACAGGGGGAGCAGTACTTC. It codes for CASSLVKGQGEQYF.

This sequence joins TRBV27 and TRBJ1-6; 7 bases align to TRBD1. Per the germline V gene, CDR1 is MNHEY and CDR2 is SMNVEV (reference sequence). This CDR3 spans 16 amino acids. The ends lost 5 bases at V and 7 bases at J; junction bases unmatched: 11. This CDR3 reads CASSKGETGRNSPLHF. The CDR3 DNA reads TGTGCCAGCAGTAAAGGGGAGACAGGGAGGAATTCACCCCTCCACTTT.

The chain has TRBV12-5 and TRBJ1-4; the D is unclear. Germline CDR1 LGHNT, CDR2 FRNRAP. This CDR3 has 14 amino acids. The V end was cut by 3 bases, the J end by 5 bases, with 10 bases between. Here the CDR3 reads CASGFRLENEKLFF. CDR3 sequence (DNA): TGTGCTAGTGGTTTCCGCCTTGAGAATGAAAAACTGTTTTTT.

This chain connects TRBV5-1 to TRBJ2-7, with no clear D. The CDR3 has 16 amino acids. CDR1 and CDR2 (germline): SGHRS, YFSETQ. The ends were cut back, 0 bases at V and 0 bases at J, with 13 bases in the middle. The CDR3 sequence: CASSLDGRSSSYEQYF. DNA for the CDR3: TGCGCCAGCAGCTTGGATGGACGGTCGAGCTCCTACGAGCAGTACTTC.

This sequence joins TRBV6-1 and TRBJ2-7; 10 nucleotides agree with TRBD2. The germline gives CDR1 MNHNS, CDR2 SASEGT. V lost 4 bases and J lost 4; bases outside the gene matches: 4. The CDR3 covers 14 residues. The CDR3 DNA sequence: TGTGCCAGCAGTGCCTCGGGACTAGCGTACGAGCAGTACTTC. It encodes CASSASGLAYEQYF.

The chain combines TRBV29-1 with TRBJ2-7; D might be TRBD2 (9 bases). CDR1 is SQVTM and CDR2 is ANQGSEA in the germline V gene. This CDR3 is built from 18 residues. The V end was cut by 5 bases, the J end by 2 bases, with 28 bases between. CDR3: CSVPDREKVSSGAYEQYF. CDR3 DNA sequence: TGCAGCGTTCCGGACAGGGAGAAAGTGTCTAGCGGGGCCTACGAGCAGTACTTC.

The chain links TRBV30 to TRBJ2-5; D may be TRBD1 (6 bases). The CDR3 runs 15 residues. Germline CDR1 reads GTSNPN; CDR2 reads SVGIG (reference sequence). Between the trimmed V and J ends, which lost 3 bases and 1 base, there was a span of 15 bases. The CDR3 here is CAWSGVSGVQETQYF. CDR3 DNA sequence: TGTGCCTGGAGCGGGGTCTCAGGGGTCCAAGAGACCCAGTACTTC.

The V and J genes are TRBV9 and TRBJ2-7, with unresolved D. The V gene lost 0 bases and the J gene lost 4 bases, with 17 bases spanning the gap. The CDR3 contains 16 residues. Per the germline V gene, CDR1 is SGDLS and CDR2 is YYNGEE. CDR3 in DNA: TGTGCCAGCAGCGTAGCTGGGCCGGACGAACCATACGAGCAGTACTTC. Its translation is CASSVAGPDEPYEQYF.

V and J are TRBV6-1 and TRBJ2-3; 9 bases align to TRBD1. From germline, CDR1 is MNHNS and CDR2 SASEGT. V shed 1 base, J shed 6 bases, and the junction held 8 bases outside the gene matches. The CDR3 extends over 16 amino acids. The CDR3 region is CASSEGTGVFSDTQYF. CDR3 bases: TGTGCCAGCAGTGAAGGGACAGGGGTGTTTTCGGATACGCAGTATTTT.

V and J are TRBV27 and TRBJ1-5, with D perhaps matching TRBD1 (5 bases). V was pared by 8 bases and J by 1 base, with 9 bases between. CDR1 MNHEY and CDR2 SMNVEV come from the germline V gene (reference sequence). The CDR3 is made up of 13 amino acids. DNA of the CDR3: TGTGCCAGCGGGTACAGGAGCAATCAGCCCCAGCATTTT. Amino acids: CASGYRSNQPQHF.